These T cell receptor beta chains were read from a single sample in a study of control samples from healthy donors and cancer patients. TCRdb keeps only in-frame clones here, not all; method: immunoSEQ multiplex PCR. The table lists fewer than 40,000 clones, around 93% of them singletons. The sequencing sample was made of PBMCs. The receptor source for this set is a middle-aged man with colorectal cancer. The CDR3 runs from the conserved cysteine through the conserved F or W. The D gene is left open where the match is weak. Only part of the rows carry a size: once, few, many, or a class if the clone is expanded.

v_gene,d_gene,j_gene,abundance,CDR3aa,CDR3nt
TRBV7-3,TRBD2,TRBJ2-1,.,CASSPPGGSYNEQFF,TGTGCCAGCAGTCCCCCCGGGGGGAGCTACAATGAGCAGTTCTTC
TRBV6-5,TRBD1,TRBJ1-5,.,CASSYSGTGHQPQHF,TGTGCCAGCAGTTACTCGGGGACAGGGCATCAGCCCCAGCATTTT
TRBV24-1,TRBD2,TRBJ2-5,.,CATSDPAGLGETQYF,TGTGCCACCAGTGATCCCGCCGGACTAGGGGAGACCCAGTACTTC
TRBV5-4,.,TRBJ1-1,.,CASSLRMNTEAFF,TGTGCCAGCAGCTTGAGAATGAACACTGAAGCTTTCTTT
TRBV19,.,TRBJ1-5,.,CASSALGTVSNQPQHF,TGTGCCAGTAGTGCCCTCGGGACGGTCAGCAATCAGCCCCAGCATTTT
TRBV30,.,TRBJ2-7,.,CAYRISSYEQYF,TGTGCCTATAGAATTAGCTCCTACGAGCAGTACTTC
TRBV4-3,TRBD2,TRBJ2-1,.,CASSQDRSGGPYGNEQFF,TGCGCCAGCAGCCAAGATCGGAGCGGGGGGCCTTATGGCAATGAGCAGTTCTTC
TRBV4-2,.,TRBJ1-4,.,CASSPTLGEVYEKLFF,TGTGCCAGCAGCCCAACCCTGGGGGAGGTCTATGAAAAACTGTTTTTT
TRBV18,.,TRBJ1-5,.,CASSYPNQPQHF,TGTGCCAGCTCGTACCCGAATCAGCCCCAGCATTTT
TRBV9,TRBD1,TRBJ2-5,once,CASSPLGGQQETQYF,TGTGCCAGCAGCCCCCTTGGGGGACAGCAAGAGACCCAGTACTTC
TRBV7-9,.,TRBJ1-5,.,CASSLALDRHSNQPQHF,TGTGCCAGCAGCTTAGCGCTGGACAGACATAGCAATCAGCCCCAGCATTTT
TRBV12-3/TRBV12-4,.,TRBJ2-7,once,CASTDSPSYEQYF,TGTGCCAGCACCGACAGTCCCTCCTACGAGCAGTACTTC
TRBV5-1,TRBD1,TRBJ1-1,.,CASSLTGQGAPSEAFF,TGCGCCAGCAGCTTGACGGGACAGGGGGCTCCCAGTGAAGCTTTCTTT
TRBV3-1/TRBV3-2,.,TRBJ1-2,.,CASSQDTTAHGYTF,TGTGCCAGCAGCCAAGACACGACCGCGCATGGCTACACCTTC
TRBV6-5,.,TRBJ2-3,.,CASSSNLQGRTDTQYF,TGTGCCAGCAGTTCCAATTTACAGGGTCGCACAGATACGCAGTATTTT
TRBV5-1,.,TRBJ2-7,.,CASSIRQQGSSEQYF,TGCGCCAGCAGCATCCGTCAACAGGGCAGCAGCGAGCAGTACTTC
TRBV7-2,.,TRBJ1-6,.,CASTLSGSSYNSPLHF,TGTGCCAGCACCCTTTCAGGGAGCTCCTATAATTCACCCCTCCACTTT
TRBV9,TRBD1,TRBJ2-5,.,CASSVEGQGRETQYF,TGTGCCAGCAGCGTAGAGGGACAGGGGCGAGAGACCCAGTACTTC
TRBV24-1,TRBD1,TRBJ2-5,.,CATSDYGTGGRETQYF,TGTGCCACCAGTGATTATGGGACAGGGGGTAGAGAGACCCAGTACTTC
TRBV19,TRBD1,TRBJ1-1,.,CASKWEAGQLNTEAFF,TGTGCCAGCAAATGGGAGGCGGGACAGCTGAACACTGAAGCTTTCTTT
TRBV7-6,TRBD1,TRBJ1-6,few,CASSTGTGTNSPLHF,TGTGCCAGCAGCACAGGGACAGGGACCAATTCACCCCTCCACTTT
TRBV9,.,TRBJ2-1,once,CASSPGAFNNEQFF,TGTGCCAGCTCGCCGGGCGCGTTCAACAATGAGCAGTTCTTC
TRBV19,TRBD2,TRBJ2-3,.,CASGGEWTDTQYF,TGTGCCAGTGGGGGGGAGTGGACAGATACGCAGTATTTT
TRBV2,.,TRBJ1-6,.,CASSPLQLGSPLHF,TGTGCCAGCAGTCCCCTCCAGCTGGGCTCACCCCTCCACTTT
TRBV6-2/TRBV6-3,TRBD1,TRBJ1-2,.,CASSGGGATACPGF,TGTGCCAGCAGTGGAGGGGGCGCGACGGCCTGCCCTGGATTC
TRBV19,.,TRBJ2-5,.,CASSIDAGRGETQYF,TGTGCCAGTAGTATAGACGCCGGTCGTGGGGAGACCCAGTACTTC
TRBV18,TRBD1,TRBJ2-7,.,CASSRPTGAYEQYF,TGTGCCAGCTCACGACCGACAGGGGCGTACGAGCAGTACTTC
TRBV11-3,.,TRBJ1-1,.,CASSLAGVNTEAFF,TGTGCCAGCAGCTTAGCAGGGGTGAACACTGAAGCTTTCTTT
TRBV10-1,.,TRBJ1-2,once,CASSESRGYGYTF,TGCGCCAGCAGTGAGTCAAGGGGGTATGGCTACACCTTC
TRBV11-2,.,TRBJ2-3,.,CASSLGVGSLGTQYF,TGTGCCAGCAGCTTAGGAGTCGGCAGCTTGGGTACGCAGTATTTT
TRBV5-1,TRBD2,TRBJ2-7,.,CASSLAPSGGSMDEQYF,TGCGCCAGCAGCTTGGCTCCTAGCGGGGGTTCTATGGACGAGCAGTACTTC
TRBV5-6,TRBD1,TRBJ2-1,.,CASSIRTGRSYNEQFF,TGTGCCAGCAGCATTAGGACAGGGCGCTCCTACAATGAGCAGTTCTTC
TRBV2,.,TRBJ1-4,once,CASSEKSGPGKLFF,TGTGCCAGCAGTGAAAAATCAGGGCCCGGAAAACTGTTTTTT
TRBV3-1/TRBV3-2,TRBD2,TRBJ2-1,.,CASSHGTSSYNEQFF,TGTGCCAGCAGCCATGGGACTAGCAGCTACAATGAGCAGTTCTTC
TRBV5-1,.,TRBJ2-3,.,CASSFMSQKVRADTQYF,TGCGCCAGCAGCTTTATGTCCCAGAAGGTTCGAGCAGATACGCAGTATTTT
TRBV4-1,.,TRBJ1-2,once,CASSQSNGGLYGYTF,TGCGCCAGCAGCCAATCTAATGGAGGCCTGTATGGCTACACCTTC
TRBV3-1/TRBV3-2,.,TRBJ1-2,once,CASSQDLQQSNYGYTF,TGTGCCAGCAGCCAAGATTTACAACAGTCGAACTATGGCTACACCTTC